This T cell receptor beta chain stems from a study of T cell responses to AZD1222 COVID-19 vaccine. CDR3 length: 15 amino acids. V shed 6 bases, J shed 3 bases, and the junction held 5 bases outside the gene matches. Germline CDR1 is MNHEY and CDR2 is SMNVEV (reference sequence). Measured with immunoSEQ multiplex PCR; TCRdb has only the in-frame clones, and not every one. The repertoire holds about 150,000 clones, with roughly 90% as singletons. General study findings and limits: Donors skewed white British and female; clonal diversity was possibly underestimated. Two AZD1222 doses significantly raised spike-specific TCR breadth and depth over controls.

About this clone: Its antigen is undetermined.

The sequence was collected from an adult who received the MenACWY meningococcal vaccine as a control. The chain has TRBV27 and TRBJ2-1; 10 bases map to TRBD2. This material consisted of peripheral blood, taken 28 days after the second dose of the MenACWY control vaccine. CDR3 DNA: TGTGCCAGCAGGTCTAGCGGGAGAAACTACAATGAGCAGTTCTTC. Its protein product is CASRSSGRNYNEQFF.